The 22 T cell receptor beta chains below come from one sample, sequenced in a study of neoadjuvant anti-PD-1 for oral cavity cancer. Profiling relied on immunoSEQ multiplex PCR, and the TCRdb table lists in-frame clones only, not all of them. This table has 63,000 or so clones, roughly 90% appearing once. Described time point: after neoadjuvant nivolumab, at surgical resection. Sequenced material: PBMCs, taken after nivolumab (anti-PD-1) treatment. Source of these receptors: a person aged 35-79 years with oral cavity squamous cell carcinoma.

The V call is TRBV11-2, the J call TRBJ2-5; D gene unclear. The CDR3 consists of 13 residues. Between the trimmed V and J ends, which lost 3 bases and 0 bases, there was a span of 5 bases. Germline assignment: CDR1 SGHAT and CDR2 FQNNGV. CDR3 sequence (DNA): TGTGCCAGCAGCTTTGGGAACCAAGAGACCCAGTACTTC. The encoded protein is CASSFGNQETQYF.

The V and J genes are TRBV19 and TRBJ2-5; D is unclear. V dropped 5 bases and J dropped 1 base, with 8 bases sitting between them. Looked up from germline, CDR1 is LNHDA and CDR2 is SQIVND (reference sequence). The CDR3 covers 13 residues. Here the CDR3 reads CASSRTVQETQYF. The CDR3 DNA sequence: TGTGCCAGTAGTCGGACGGTCCAAGAGACCCAGTACTTC. The entire variable domain, with the rest obtained from reference TRBV19 and TRBJ2-5, is as follows: DGGITQSPKYLFRKEGQNVTLSCEQNLNHDAMYWYRQDPGQGLRLIYYSQIVNDFQKGDIAEGYSVSREKKESFPLTVTSAQKNPTAFYLCASSRTVQETQYFGPGTRLLVL.

The sample holds a few counts of this clone. The rearrangement links TRBV11-2 to TRBJ1-2; D gene uncertain. Germline V CDR1 and CDR2: SGHAT, FQNNGV. Trimming pared 5 bases from V and 6 bases from J, leaving 10 bases between. This CDR3 region has 12 residues. As DNA, the CDR3 is TGTGCCAGCAGCCAGGAAGGGAATGGCTACACCTTC. It yields the protein CASSQEGNGYTF.

The rearrangement links TRBV28 to TRBJ1-5, with D possibly TRBD1 on 6 matching bases. V lost 9 bases and J 10 bases, leaving 19 bases between the germline ends. Germline CDR1 and CDR2: MDHEN and SYDVKM. CDR3 length: 13 residues. The CDR3 here is CASTQGWLLPQHF. The CDR3 DNA reads TGTGCCAGTACACAGGGCTGGTTGTTACCCCAGCATTTT.

This sequence joins TRBV2 and TRBJ2-7, with 10 bases identical to TRBD2. V lost 10 bases to trimming and J lost 5 bases; unmatched junction nucleotides: 11. Germline CDR1 reads SNHLY; CDR2 reads FYNNEI. CDR3 length: 14 residues. For the CDR3, the DNA is TGTGCCATCGACCCTAGCGGGAGAAAGCACGAGCAGTACTTC. It encodes CAIDPSGRKHEQYF.

The V gene is TRBV29-1, the J gene TRBJ2-1; D could derive from TRBD1 or TRBD2 (5 bases each). Germline CDR1 and CDR2: SQVTM and ANQGSEA. Trimming took off 7 bases at V and 8 bases at J, with 15 bases between the two ends. This CDR3 is 12 amino acids long. This CDR3 reads CSARPGTDEQFF. CDR3 nucleotide sequence: TGCAGCGCACGGCCAGGGACCGATGAGCAGTTCTTC.

This clone came up once. The chain is built from TRBV5-4 and TRBJ2-5, with D possibly called TRBD1 or TRBD2 (6 bases each). Trimming took off 0 bases at V and 5 bases at J, with 11 bases between the two ends. This CDR3 contains 14 residues. Germline lookup yields CDR1 SGHNT and CDR2 YYREEE (reference sequence). The CDR3 coding sequence is TGTGCCAGCAGCTTGGAGGGGGGCCGGGAGACCCAGTACTTC. Its protein is CASSLEGGRETQYF. Looking up the rest from reference TRBV5-4 and TRBJ2-5 gives the full variable domain: ETGVTQSPTHLIKTRGQQVTLRCSSQSGHNTVSWYQQALGQGPQFIFQYYREEENGRGNFPPRFSGLQFPNYSSELNVNALELDDSALYLCASSLEGGRETQYFGPGTRLLVL.

This clone showed up just once. This rearrangement joins TRBV30 to TRBJ1-5; D may be TRBD1 (6 bases). The CDR3 extends over 13 amino acids. Trimming took off 3 bases at V and 4 bases at J, with 10 bases between the two ends. Germline CDR1 is GTSNPN and CDR2 is SVGIG (reference sequence). The CDR3 DNA is TGTGCCTGGAGCAAACAGGGTAATCAGCCCCAGCATTTT. Amino acid sequence: CAWSKQGNQPQHF. Full variable domain (remainder filled in from reference TRBV30 and TRBJ1-5): SQTIHQWPATLVQPVGSPLSLECTVEGTSNPNLYWYRQAAGRGLQLLFYSVGIGQISSEVPQNLSASRPQDRQFILSSKKLLLSDSGFYLCAWSKQGNQPQHFGDGTRLSIL.

CDR3: CASAIGDTNSYEQYF. CDR3 nucleotides: TGTGCTAGTGCGATAGGGGACACCAACTCCTACGAGCAGTACTTC. This chain links TRBV12-5 with TRBJ2-7; D may be TRBD1 (6 bases). The CDR3 extends over 15 amino acids. Trimming shortened V by 7 bases and J by 0 bases, and 16 bases separated the two germline ends. CDR1 and CDR2 (germline): LGHNT, FRNRAP.

The chain couples TRBV4-1 to TRBJ1-5, with D tentatively TRBD1 (6 bases). The CDR3 loop spans 16 amino acids. Trimming removed 4 bases from V and 0 bases from J, with 13 bases in between. Looked up from germline, CDR1 is MGHRA and CDR2 is YSYEKL. The CDR3 spells CASSRGLWDSNQPQHF. The CDR3 nucleotides read TGCGCCAGCAGCCGGGGGCTCTGGGATAGCAATCAGCCCCAGCATTTT.

The J gene is TRBJ2-1, the V gene TRBV25-1; no clear D. Germline V CDR1 and CDR2: MGHDK, SYGVNS. CDR3 length equals 11 residues. V was cut by 6 bases and J by 10 bases, with 10 bases left in between. CDR3 nucleotides: TGTGCCAGCAGCAACCGGCTGGAGCAGTTCTTC. Translating it yields CASSNRLEQFF.

There are a few counts of this clone. This sample also contains other DNA sequences that code for the same CDR3. The genes are TRBV11-3 and TRBJ2-7, with TRBD1 identical over 9 bases. J was trimmed by 6 bases and V by 4 bases; bases with no gene match: 7. Germline V lookup: CDR1 SGHNT, CDR2 YENEEA. The CDR3 loop spans 14 amino acids. The chain's CDR3 is CASSSGTGSAEQYF. The CDR3 region has the DNA TGTGCCAGCAGCTCCGGGACAGGGTCGGCCGAGCAGTACTTC. The full variable domain, rest sourced from reference TRBV11-3 and TRBJ2-7, is EAGVVQSPRYKIIEKKQPVAFWCNPISGHNTLYWYLQNLGQGPELLIRYENEEAVDDSQLPKDRFSAERLKGVDSTLKIQPAELGDSAVYLCASSSGTGSAEQYFGPGTRLTVT.

This CDR3 reads CASSLGSGRLGDTQYF. The DNA of the CDR3 is TGCGCCAGCAGCTTGGGTAGCGGGAGATTAGGAGATACGCAGTATTTT. The chain employs TRBV5-1 and TRBJ2-3, with TRBD2 matching 9 bases. This CDR3 has 16 amino acids. After removal of 0 bases from V and 5 bases from J, the junction contained 7 bases not matched to a gene. The germline CDR1 and CDR2 sequences are SGHRS and YFSETQ. The full variable domain, with the rest looked up from reference TRBV5-1 and TRBJ2-3, is KAGVTQTPRYLIKTRGQQVTLSCSPISGHRSVSWYQQTPGQGLQFLFEYFSETQRNKGNFPGRFSGRQFSNSRSEMNVSTLELGDSALYLCASSLGSGRLGDTQYFGPGTRLTVL.

The chain links TRBV4-2 to TRBJ2-1, with D maybe TRBD1 (6 bases). V lost 2 bases and J lost 8, with 13 bases in between. Germline CDR1 reads LGHNA; CDR2 reads YNFKEQ. The CDR3 is 14 residues long. The CDR3 sequence: CASSQLSGAYEQFF. CDR3 in DNA: TGTGCCAGCAGCCAACTTTCAGGGGCGTATGAGCAGTTCTTC.

This chain uses TRBV6-6 with TRBJ2-6; tentatively, D is TRBD1 (5 bases). Trimming shortened V by 2 bases and J by 2 bases, and 7 bases separated the two germline ends. CDR3 length: 15 amino acids. Germline V lookup: CDR1 MNHNY, CDR2 SVGAGI (reference sequence). CDR3 nucleotides: TGTGCCAGCAGTTACGTCAGGGCTGGGGCCAACGTCCTGACTTTC. It specifies CASSYVRAGANVLTF.

This clone was detected only a few times. The chain combines TRBV9 with TRBJ2-5, with no clear D. The CDR3 loop spans 14 amino acids. Trimming removed 4 bases from V and 0 bases from J, with 10 bases in between. Germline values: CDR1 SGDLS, CDR2 YYNGEE. CDR3 in amino acids: CASSPRADQETQYF. The CDR3, as DNA: TGTGCCAGCAGCCCCCGTGCGGACCAAGAGACCCAGTACTTC.

The count of this clone is one. Here the CDR3 DNA reads TGTGCCAGCAGTGATTACAGGGCTCTGGACGAGCAGTACTTC. Translation: CASSDYRALDEQYF. The chain has TRBV6-1 and TRBJ2-7; TRBD1 is a possible D gene (6 bases). Germline V gene lookup returns CDR1 MNHNS and CDR2 SASEGT. Trimming removed 3 bases at V and 5 bases at J, with 14 bases between. The CDR3 has 14 amino acids.

The chain carries TRBV2 and TRBJ2-1; possibly TRBD1 or TRBD2 for D (6 bases each). The germline V gene has CDR1 SNHLY and CDR2 FYNNEI. The CDR3 covers 14 residues. Trimming pared 7 bases from V and 4 bases from J, leaving 14 bases between. CDR3 residues: CASKGRGEYNEQFF. The CDR3 nucleotides are TGTGCCAGCAAGGGTAGGGGGGAATACAATGAGCAGTTCTTC.

DNA of the CDR3: TGTGCCAGCACCCACATCCGGACAGCGTCCTACGAGCAGTACTTC. Its protein is CASTHIRTASYEQYF. This chain uses TRBV5-5 with TRBJ2-7; perhaps TRBD1 as D (6 bases). Germline values: CDR1 SGHKS, CDR2 YYEKEE (reference sequence). This CDR3 region has 15 residues. With 6 bases removed from V and 1 base from J, the gap between germline ends came to 17 bases.

This chain uses TRBV6-1 with TRBJ2-5; D unclear. V was pared by 6 bases and J by 5 bases, with 13 bases between. The CDR3 spans 13 residues. Germline V gene lookup returns CDR1 MNHNS and CDR2 SASEGT. CDR3 sequence reads: CASSFSGKETQYF. CDR3 DNA: TGTGCCAGCAGCTTCTCGGGCAAGGAGACCCAGTACTTC.

This chain uses TRBV19 with TRBJ2-7; D not certain. The CDR3 is 13 amino acids. Germline V CDR1 and CDR2: LNHDA, SQIVND (reference sequence). V gave up 2 bases and J gave up 0 bases, with 5 bases separating them. CDR3 amino acids: CASSIIVSYEQYF. CDR3 bases: TGTGCCAGTAGTATAATCGTCTCCTACGAGCAGTACTTC.

CDR3 sequence (DNA): TGCAGTGCTACCGGACTAGCGGGGGTTTACTTC. This sequence encodes CSATGLAGVYF. The V and J genes are TRBV20-1 and TRBJ2-5; 13 bases are a match to TRBD2. V trimming: 4 bases; J trimming: 14 bases; junction bases outside the gene matches: 4. The CDR3 length is 11 residues. Germline CDR1 is DFQATT and CDR2 is SNEGSKA (reference sequence).